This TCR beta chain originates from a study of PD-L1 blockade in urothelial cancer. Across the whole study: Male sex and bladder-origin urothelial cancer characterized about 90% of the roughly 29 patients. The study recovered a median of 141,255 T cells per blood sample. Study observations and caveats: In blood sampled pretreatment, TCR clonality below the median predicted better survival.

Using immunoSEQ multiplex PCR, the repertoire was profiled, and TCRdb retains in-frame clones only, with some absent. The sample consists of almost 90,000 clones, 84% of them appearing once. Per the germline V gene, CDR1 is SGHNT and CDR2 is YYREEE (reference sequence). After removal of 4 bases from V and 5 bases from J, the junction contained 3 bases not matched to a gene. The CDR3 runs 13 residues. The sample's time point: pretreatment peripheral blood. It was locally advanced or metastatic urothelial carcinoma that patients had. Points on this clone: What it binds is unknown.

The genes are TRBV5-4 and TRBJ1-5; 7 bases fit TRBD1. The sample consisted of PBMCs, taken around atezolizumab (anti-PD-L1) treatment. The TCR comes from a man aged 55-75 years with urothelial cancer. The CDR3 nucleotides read TGTGCCAGCAGCCGTGACAGGGATCAGCCCCAGCATTTT. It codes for CASSRDRDQPQHF.